Following are 2 T cell receptor beta chains from one sample sequenced in a study of CD8 T cells in Susac syndrome. RNA totalling about 0.45 to 1 ug underwent reverse transcription with random hexamers. MiXCR, run by TCRdb on the immunoSEQ multiplex PCR reads, gives a single entry per CDR3 protein. Of more than 250,000 distinct CDR3 sequences in the sample, approximately 90% were seen once. Sequencing used CD4+ T cells from PBMCs. The receptors here all came from a human donor with multiple sclerosis.

The rearrangement links TRBV7-2 to TRBJ2-3, with D unclear. V was clipped by 5 bases and J by 0 bases, with 9 bases between them. The length of the CDR3 is 14 residues. Germline-derived CDR1 and CDR2 are SGHTA and FQGNSA. The CDR3 coding sequence is TGTGCCAGCAGCAGTAGCCAAAGCACAGATACGCAGTATTTT. Translation: CASSSSQSTDTQYF.

The chain joins TRBV30 to TRBJ1-3; D not resolved. The germline V gene has CDR1 GTSNPN and CDR2 SVGIG (reference sequence). V was shortened by 5 bases and J by 0 bases, with 5 bases between the two germline ends. The CDR3 spans 12 residues. The chain's CDR3 is CAWGLSGNTIYF. DNA for the CDR3: TGTGCCTGGGGGCTCTCTGGAAACACCATATATTTT. Full variable domain (rest looked up from reference TRBV30 and TRBJ1-3): SQTIHQWPATLVQPVGSPLSLECTVEGTSNPNLYWYRQAAGRGLQLLFYSVGIGQISSEVPQNLSASRPQDRQFILSSKKLLLSDSGFYLCAWGLSGNTIYFGEGSWLTVV.